A selection of T cell receptor beta chains follows, all from one sample in a study of blood T cell repertoires in COVID-19. Produced via immunoSEQ multiplex PCR; TCRdb's table is partial and in-frame only. The table lists 90,000 to 120,000 clones, 80% to 90% of them singletons. Input material: PBMCs or T cells enriched from blood (not recorded which). These receptors were taken from a woman aged 45-65 years who had recovered from COVID-19. CDR3s include the opening cysteine and the closing phenylalanine or tryptophan. Fields, in order: V gene, D gene, clone size, J gene, CDR3 protein, CDR3 DNA. A D gene is named only where the DNA matches it firmly. Rows give clone size only sometimes, using once, few, many, or a class for an expanded clone.

>TRBV5-4|TRBD1|-|TRBJ1-2
CASSKRSGTGAYFYGYTF
TGTGCCAGCAGCAAACGTTCCGGGACAGGGGCCTATTTTTATGGCTACACCTTC
>TRBV19|-|-|TRBJ1-1
CASNRGTLGTEAFF
TGTGCCAGTAACCGAGGGACACTAGGAACTGAAGCTTTCTTT
>TRBV19|TRBD1|-|TRBJ2-2
CASSMGTGGGGELFF
TGTGCCAGTAGTATGGGAACAGGGGGAGGCGGGGAGCTGTTTTTT
>TRBV19|-|-|TRBJ1-4
CASTILPRANEKLFF
TGTGCCAGTACCATCTTGCCACGAGCTAATGAAAAACTGTTTTTT
>TRBV18|TRBD1|-|TRBJ2-3
CASSLWLGGQGSTDTQYF
TGTGCCAGCTCACTTTGGTTAGGAGGACAGGGGAGCACAGATACGCAGTATTTT
>TRBV18|-|-|TRBJ1-2
CASSPGLGSYTF
TGTGCCAGCTCCCCGGGACTCGGGAGCTACACCTTC
>TRBV20-1|-|few|TRBJ2-3
CSASRTVWADTQYF
TGCAGTGCTAGTCGGACAGTGTGGGCAGATACGCAGTATTTT
>TRBV18|TRBD1|-|TRBJ2-7
CASSPSGTGSYEQYF
TGTGCCAGCTCACCATCCGGGACAGGGAGTTACGAGCAGTACTTC
>TRBV27|-|-|TRBJ1-2
CASSYDSTYDGYTF
TGTGCCAGCAGTTATGACAGCACCTATGATGGCTACACCTTC
>TRBV5-6|-|-|TRBJ2-7
CASSSYQQGGTYEQYF
TGTGCCAGCAGTTCCTACCAGCAGGGCGGGACCTACGAGCAGTACTTC
>TRBV2|TRBD2|-|TRBJ2-5
CASSLAGGLGETQYF
TGTGCCAGCAGTTTAGCGGGGGGGCTCGGAGAGACCCAGTACTTC
>TRBV6-2/TRBV6-3|-|-|TRBJ1-2
CASSYSATGYGYTF
TGTGCCAGCAGTTACTCGGCCACGGGATATGGCTACACCTTC
>TRBV9|TRBD1|few|TRBJ2-7
CASTPGQGARSSYEQYF
TGTGCCTCCACGCCGGGACAGGGGGCCAGGAGCTCCTACGAGCAGTACTTC
>TRBV9|TRBD2|-|TRBJ2-2
CASSPGLAGDTGELFF
TGTGCCAGCAGCCCCGGTCTCGCGGGGGACACCGGGGAGCTGTTTTTT
>TRBV2|TRBD1|-|TRBJ1-4
CASNMDRAEKLFF
TGTGCCAGCAACATGGACAGGGCCGAAAAACTGTTTTTT
>TRBV5-1|TRBD1|-|TRBJ1-5
CASSSGQIDQPQHF
TGCGCCAGCTCCTCGGGACAGATTGATCAGCCCCAGCATTTT
>TRBV19|-|-|TRBJ1-1
CASKTGTTNTEAFF
TGTGCCAGTAAGACCGGGACAACCAACACTGAAGCTTTCTTT
>TRBV10-3|TRBD1|-|TRBJ1-2
CAIGTAFYGYTF
TGTGCCATTGGGACAGCCTTTTATGGCTACACCTTC
>TRBV27|-|-|TRBJ1-1
CASSPYREGNTEAFF
TGTGCCAGCAGTCCATACAGGGAGGGGAACACTGAAGCTTTCTTT
>TRBV10-3|TRBD1|once|TRBJ2-2
CAISEPRQGMNTGELFF
TGTGCCATCAGTGAGCCCAGACAGGGAATGAACACCGGGGAGCTGTTTTTT
>TRBV5-8|TRBD1|-|TRBJ1-1
CASSRRQGRVTEAFF
TGTGCCAGCAGCAGGAGACAGGGGAGAGTCACTGAAGCTTTCTTT
>TRBV28|-|-|TRBJ2-5
CASTLKRRQETQYF
TGTGCCAGCACTTTAAAGCGGCGCCAAGAGACCCAGTACTTC
>TRBV27|TRBD1|many|TRBJ1-1
CASSLSGGQGAREAFF
TGTGCCAGCAGTTTATCGGGTGGGCAGGGGGCCAGAGAAGCTTTCTTT
>TRBV25-1|TRBD1|-|TRBJ1-5
CASSGGTGQVQPQHF
TGTGCCAGCAGTGGAGGGACAGGTCAAGTCCAGCCCCAGCATTTT
>TRBV28|-|-|TRBJ2-5
CASREEETQYF
TGTGCCAGCCGCGAGGAGGAGACCCAGTACTTC
>TRBV7-3|TRBD1|few|TRBJ1-1
CASSAGQGRTEAFF
TGTGCCAGCAGCGCAGGACAGGGACGGACTGAAGCTTTCTTT
>TRBV9|-|-|TRBJ2-3
CASSVESGTDTQYF
TGTGCCAGCAGCGTAGAGTCCGGGACAGATACGCAGTATTTT